The 5 T cell receptor beta chains reported below all come from one sample, sequenced in a study of blood T cell repertoires in COVID-19. Assay: immunoSEQ multiplex PCR; the TCRdb copy retains only in-frame clones and omits some. Of over 70,000 clones listed, less than 90% were seen once; the top ten hold roughly a sixth. Material: peripheral blood. Receptors were obtained from a human donor in a cohort sampled during active COVID-19.

The chain combines TRBV11-1 with TRBJ1-2, with D possibly matching TRBD1 (6 bases). The CDR3 consists of 15 residues. CDR1 and CDR2 from the germline V gene are SGHAT and FQDESV (reference sequence). V was shortened by 0 bases and J by 6 bases, with 14 bases between the two germline ends. Here the CDR3 DNA reads TGTGCCAGCAGCTTAGCGGGCCCCAACAGGGATGGCTACACCTTC. Protein product: CASSLAGPNRDGYTF. Looking up the rest from reference TRBV11-1 and TRBJ1-2 gives the full variable domain: EAEVAQSPRYKITEKSQAVAFWCDPISGHATLYWYRQILGQGPELLVQFQDESVVDDSQLPKDRFSAERLKGVDSTLKIQPAELGDSAMYLCASSLAGPNRDGYTFGSGTRLTVV.

The chain carries TRBV19 and TRBJ2-3; the match to TRBD2 covers 12 bases. This CDR3 comprises 15 residues. Germline V CDR1 and CDR2: LNHDA, SQIVND (reference sequence). Germline trimming cut 4 bases from V and 4 bases from J; bases unmatched to any gene: 3. The CDR3 loop reads CASSTLAGGADTQYF. The CDR3 DNA is TGTGCCAGTAGTACCCTAGCGGGAGGGGCAGATACGCAGTATTTT.

This chain joins TRBV19 and TRBJ1-2; 8 bases fit TRBD1. The germline CDR1 and CDR2 sequences are LNHDA and SQIVND (reference sequence). After removal of 4 bases from V and 6 bases from J, the junction contained 1 base not matched to a gene. CDR3 length: 12 amino acids. The CDR3: CASSRTGNGYTF. In nucleotides, the CDR3 is TGTGCCAGTAGTAGGACAGGGAATGGCTACACCTTC.

The chain links TRBV18 to TRBJ2-1; D ambiguous. Germline V gene lookup returns CDR1 KGHSH and CDR2 LQKENI. The CDR3 loop spans 14 amino acids. The V gene lost 0 bases and the J gene lost 4 bases, with 7 bases spanning the gap. The CDR3 spells CASSPPNGYNEQFF. The CDR3 nucleotides are TGTGCCAGCTCACCACCGAACGGTTACAATGAGCAGTTCTTC.

The J gene is TRBJ2-6, the V gene TRBV4-1; D ambiguous. Germline CDR1 reads MGHRA; CDR2 reads YSYEKL. The length of the CDR3 is 15 residues. V gave up 2 bases and J gave up 1 base, with 6 bases separating them. CDR3 sequence (DNA): TGCGCCAGCAGCCAATTTTCATCTGGGGCCAACGTCCTGACTTTC. It translates to CASSQFSSGANVLTF.